These T cell receptor beta chains were read from a single sample in a study of blood T cell repertoires in COVID-19. The table came from immunoSEQ multiplex PCR; TCRdb's copy has only in-frame clones and leaves some out. The sample contains fewer than 300,000 clones, more than 70% of which appear only once. Source material: peripheral blood. All receptors derive from a woman younger than 35 with acute or convalescent COVID-19. The CDR3 runs from the conserved cysteine through the conserved F or W. Each record gives: J gene, V gene, clone size, D gene, CDR3 protein, CDR3 DNA. D genes are given only for firm matches. Size is stated for part of the rows, as once, few or many counts, or as a class when the clone is expanded.

J gene: TRBJ2-4; V gene: TRBV28; clone size: -; D gene: -; CDR3 protein: CASSPFRENIQYF; CDR3 DNA: TGTGCCAGCAGCCCCTTTCGCGAAAACATTCAGTACTTC
J gene: TRBJ2-7; V gene: TRBV19; clone size: -; D gene: TRBD2; CDR3 protein: CASSMGLGLAGGPFYEQYF; CDR3 DNA: TGTGCCAGTAGTATGGGTCTTGGACTAGCGGGAGGGCCATTCTACGAGCAGTACTTC
J gene: TRBJ2-2; V gene: TRBV6-5; clone size: -; D gene: TRBD1; CDR3 protein: CASSYSIGGWLFF; CDR3 DNA: TGTGCCAGCAGTTACTCGATAGGGGGCTGGCTGTTTTTT
J gene: TRBJ2-5; V gene: TRBV28; clone size: -; D gene: TRBD1; CDR3 protein: CASSLWARDREETQYF; CDR3 DNA: TGTGCCAGCAGTTTATGGGCAAGGGACAGAGAAGAGACCCAGTACTTC
J gene: TRBJ2-2; V gene: TRBV2; clone size: few; D gene: -; CDR3 protein: CASSEGQRSGELFF; CDR3 DNA: TGTGCCAGCAGTGAAGGACAGAGAAGCGGGGAGCTGTTTTTT
J gene: TRBJ1-4; V gene: TRBV3-1/TRBV3-2; clone size: few; D gene: -; CDR3 protein: CASSPNGLIMNEKLFF; CDR3 DNA: TGTGCCAGCAGCCCAAATGGACTCATCATGAATGAAAAACTGTTTTTT
J gene: TRBJ1-2; V gene: TRBV27; clone size: -; D gene: -; CDR3 protein: CASSASFNSDYGYTF; CDR3 DNA: TGTGCCAGCAGCGCGTCGTTCAATTCGGACTATGGCTACACCTTC
J gene: TRBJ2-2; V gene: TRBV6-6; clone size: -; D gene: TRBD1; CDR3 protein: CASSYGTGRGTGELFF; CDR3 DNA: TGTGCCAGCAGTTATGGGACAGGGAGAGGCACCGGGGAGCTGTTTTTT
J gene: TRBJ2-3; V gene: TRBV12-3/TRBV12-4; clone size: -; D gene: -; CDR3 protein: CASTAYGTDTQYF; CDR3 DNA: TGTGCCAGCACCGCCTATGGCACAGATACGCAGTATTTT
J gene: TRBJ2-4; V gene: TRBV7-2; clone size: -; D gene: -; CDR3 protein: CASSPTYSSHIQYF; CDR3 DNA: TGTGCCAGCAGCCCTACCTACAGCAGTCACATTCAGTACTTC
J gene: TRBJ2-7; V gene: TRBV27; clone size: once; D gene: -; CDR3 protein: CASSLAGPYEQYF; CDR3 DNA: TGTGCCAGCAGTTTAGCGGGGCCTTACGAGCAGTACTTC
J gene: TRBJ1-5; V gene: TRBV7-4; clone size: -; D gene: TRBD1; CDR3 protein: CASSLVTGDYSNQPQHF; CDR3 DNA: TGTGCCAGCAGCTTAGTGACAGGGGATTATAGCAATCAGCCCCAGCATTTT
J gene: TRBJ1-2; V gene: TRBV6-5; clone size: -; D gene: -; CDR3 protein: CASSSGGGLYGYTF; CDR3 DNA: TGTGCCAGCAGTTCGGGAGGGGGACTCTATGGCTACACCTTC
J gene: TRBJ1-1; V gene: TRBV18; clone size: -; D gene: TRBD1; CDR3 protein: CASSPEGATNTEAFF; CDR3 DNA: TGTGCCAGCTCACCAGAGGGGGCTACAAACACTGAAGCTTTCTTT
J gene: TRBJ2-2; V gene: TRBV5-1; clone size: -; D gene: TRBD2; CDR3 protein: CASSLEGTSGRSKAGELFF; CDR3 DNA: TGCGCCAGCAGCTTGGAGGGGACTAGCGGGAGAAGTAAGGCCGGGGAGCTGTTTTTT
J gene: TRBJ1-3; V gene: TRBV5-6; clone size: -; D gene: -; CDR3 protein: CASSLGVWQGSGGNTIYF; CDR3 DNA: TGTGCCAGCAGCTTGGGGGTTTGGCAGGGTTCAGGTGGAAACACCATATATTTT